The sequence of this TCR beta chain was determined in a study of long-term antiretroviral therapy in people with HIV. Run at survey level, the immunoSEQ assay was version v3.0. This table comes from immunoSEQ multiplex PCR, and its TCRdb copy is limited to in-frame clones, with some not included. Of about 11,000 clones listed, under 85% are singletons. Every donor contributed at least one pre-ART and at least two post-ART PBMC samples. Before they underwent DNA extraction, samples held about 1-10 million cryopreserved PBMC. On this clone itself: The antigen remains unidentified.

Germline CDR1 LGHNA, CDR2 YSLEER. Trimming took 4 bases from V and 5 from J, leaving 12 bases between them. This CDR3 has 13 amino acids. Study outcomes and limitations: Blood draws took place between about 2003 and 2017 and possibly involved older ART regimens. HIV repertoires had narrower CDR3 length ranges than controls.

This specimen consisted of unsorted PBMCs, obtained at the start of antiretroviral therapy, before treatment. The receptor was derived from a man aged 30 to 39 with HIV. The chain is built from TRBV4-3 and TRBJ2-7; D call uncertain. The CDR3 sequence is CASSPSRTHEQYF. The CDR3 bases are TGCGCCAGCAGCCCCAGCAGGACCCACGAGCAGTACTTC.